Reported below is one T cell receptor (beta chain). 60 Vbeta and 13 Jbeta primers were used in PCR. Using immunoSEQ multiplex PCR, the repertoire was profiled, and TCRdb retains in-frame clones only, with some absent. The sample shows 150,000 or so clones, approximately 70% of them seen only once. The source of the sample is a study of cytomegalovirus exposure and HLA in healthy donors. Trimming pared 2 bases from V and 4 bases from J, leaving 13 bases between. The CDR3 contains 15 residues. Germline CDR1 and CDR2: SNHLY and FYNNEI. The chain combines TRBV2 with TRBJ2-3, with a weak D call TRBD1 (6 bases). Specimen: PBMCs. The TCR originated in a woman younger than 35 in good health and CMV-seronegative. CDR3 sequence (DNA): TGTGCCAGCAGTGAAACAGGGCTGAGCGCAGATACGCAGTATTTT. This gives the protein CASSETGLSADTQYF.